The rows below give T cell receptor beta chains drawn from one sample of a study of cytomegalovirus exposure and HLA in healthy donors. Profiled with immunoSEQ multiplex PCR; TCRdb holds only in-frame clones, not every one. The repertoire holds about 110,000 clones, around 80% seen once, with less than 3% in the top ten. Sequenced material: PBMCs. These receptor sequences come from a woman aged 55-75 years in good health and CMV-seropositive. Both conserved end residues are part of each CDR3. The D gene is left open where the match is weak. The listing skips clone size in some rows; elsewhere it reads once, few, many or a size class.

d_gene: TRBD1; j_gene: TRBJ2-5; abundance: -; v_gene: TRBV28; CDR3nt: TGTGCCAGCAGTTTTAGGGACAGCCAAGAGACCCAGTACTTC; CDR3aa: CASSFRDSQETQYF
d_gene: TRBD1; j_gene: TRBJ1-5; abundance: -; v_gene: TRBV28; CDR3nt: TGTGCCAGCAGGTCGGTGGGACAGGGTGGTTTGTCCCAGCATTTT; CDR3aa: CASRSVGQGGLSQHF
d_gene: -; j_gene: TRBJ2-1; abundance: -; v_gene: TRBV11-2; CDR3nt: TGTGCCAGCAGCTTTAGGGGGATCATTAGATACAATGAGCAGTTCTTC; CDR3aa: CASSFRGIIRYNEQFF
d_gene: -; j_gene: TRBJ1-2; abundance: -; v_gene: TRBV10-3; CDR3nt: TGTGCCATCAAAACTGACCTAGACTATGGCTACACCTTC; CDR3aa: CAIKTDLDYGYTF
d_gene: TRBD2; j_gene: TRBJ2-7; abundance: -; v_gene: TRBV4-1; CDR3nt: TGCGCCAGCAGCCAAGTGAGGACTAGCAGGTACGAGCAGTACTTC; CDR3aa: CASSQVRTSRYEQYF
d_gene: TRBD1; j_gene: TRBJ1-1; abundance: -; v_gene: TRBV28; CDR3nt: TGTGCCAGCAGGACAGGGACAGCCTTGAACACTGAAGCTTTCTTT; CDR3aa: CASRTGTALNTEAFF
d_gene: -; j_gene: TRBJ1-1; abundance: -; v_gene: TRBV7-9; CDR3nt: TGTGCCAGCAGCTCGTACGAGAGGGCTGAAGCTTTCTTT; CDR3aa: CASSSYERAEAFF
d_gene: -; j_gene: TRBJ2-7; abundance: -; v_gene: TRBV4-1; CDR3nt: TGCGCCAGCAGCCGCAGACTGACAGAGAGCTCCTACGAGCAGTACTTC; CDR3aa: CASSRRLTESSYEQYF
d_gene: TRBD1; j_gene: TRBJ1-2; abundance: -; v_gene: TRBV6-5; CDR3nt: TGTGCCAGACCGAAGGGGGCTGACTATGGCTACACCTTC; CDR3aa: CARPKGADYGYTF
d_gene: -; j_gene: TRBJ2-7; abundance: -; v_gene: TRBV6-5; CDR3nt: TGTGCCAGCAGTTACCACTTTACCTACGAGCAGTACTTC; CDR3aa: CASSYHFTYEQYF
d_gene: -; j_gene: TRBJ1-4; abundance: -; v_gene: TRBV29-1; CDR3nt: TGCAGCGCACTACAGGCAACTAATGAAAAACTGTTTTTT; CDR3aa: CSALQATNEKLFF
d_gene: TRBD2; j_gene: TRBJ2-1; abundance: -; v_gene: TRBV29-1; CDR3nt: TGCAGCGTTGATACTGGGACTAGCGGGCCCCGGGACTACAATGAGCAGTTCTTC; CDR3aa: CSVDTGTSGPRDYNEQFF
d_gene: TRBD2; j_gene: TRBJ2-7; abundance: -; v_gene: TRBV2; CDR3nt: TGTGCCAGCAGTAGGACTAGCGGGATCTACGAGCAGTACTTC; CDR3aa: CASSRTSGIYEQYF
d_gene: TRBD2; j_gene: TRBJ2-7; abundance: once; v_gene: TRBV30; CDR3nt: TGTGCCTGGGGACTAGGTGGAAACGAGCAGTACTTC; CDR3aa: CAWGLGGNEQYF
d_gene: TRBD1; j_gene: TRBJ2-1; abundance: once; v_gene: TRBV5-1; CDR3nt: TGCGCCAGCAGCTTCGGGACAGCCGGGGCCAATGAGCAGTTCTTC; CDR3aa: CASSFGTAGANEQFF
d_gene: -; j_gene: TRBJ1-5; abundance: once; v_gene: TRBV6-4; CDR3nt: TGTGCCAGCGGGATACAGGGCGCCCCCCAGCATTTT; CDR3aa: CASGIQGAPQHF
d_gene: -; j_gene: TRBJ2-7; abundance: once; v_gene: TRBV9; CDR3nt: TGTGCCAGCAGCCCGAACACCCCGTTCTACGAGCAGTACTTC; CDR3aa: CASSPNTPFYEQYF
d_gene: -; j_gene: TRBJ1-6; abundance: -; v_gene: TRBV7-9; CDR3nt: TGTGCCAGCAGCTTAAGTGCAGGCGGAGGGTCACCCCTCCACTTT; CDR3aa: CASSLSAGGGSPLHF
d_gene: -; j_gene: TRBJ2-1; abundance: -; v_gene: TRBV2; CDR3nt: TGTGCCAGCAGTTGGGAGTACGGTGAGCAGTTCTTC; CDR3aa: CASSWEYGEQFF
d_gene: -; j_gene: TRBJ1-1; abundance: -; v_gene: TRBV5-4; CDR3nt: TGTGCCAGCAGCTTGGAAATATACGGGTTTTTGAACACTGAAGCTTTCTTT; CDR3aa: CASSLEIYGFLNTEAFF
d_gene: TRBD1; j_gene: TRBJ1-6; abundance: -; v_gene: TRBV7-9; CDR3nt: TGTGCCAGCAGCCTCGGACAGGGTCGTTCACCCCTCCACTTT; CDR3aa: CASSLGQGRSPLHF
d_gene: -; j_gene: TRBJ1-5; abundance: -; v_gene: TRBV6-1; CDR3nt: TGTGCCAGCAGGGGCAGCTACAATCAGCCCCAGCATTTT; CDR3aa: CASRGSYNQPQHF
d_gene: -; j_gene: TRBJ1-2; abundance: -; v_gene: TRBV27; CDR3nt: TGTGCCAGCAGTTCAGCCGGGACACAAAACTATGGCTACACCTTC; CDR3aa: CASSSAGTQNYGYTF
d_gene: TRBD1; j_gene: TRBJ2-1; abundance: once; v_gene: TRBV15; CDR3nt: TGTGCCACCAGCAGAGCCCGGGGACAGAGGAATGAGCAGTTCTTC; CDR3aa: CATSRARGQRNEQFF
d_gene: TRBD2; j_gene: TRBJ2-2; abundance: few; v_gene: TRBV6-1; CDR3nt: TGTGCCAGCAGTGAAATGGCGGGACTACGGGTTTGGCTGTTTTTT; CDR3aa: CASSEMAGLRVWLFF